The 18 T cell receptor beta chains below were found in one sample sequenced in a study of early T cells in non-severe SARS-CoV-2 infection. TCRdb independently ran MiXCR on the 5' RACE reads; one entry per CDR3 protein. The sample includes about 52,000 distinct CDR3 sequences, approximately 8% of them seen just once. Sequencing used whole blood. Receptors were obtained from an adult who was a healthcare worker with PCR-confirmed SARS-CoV-2 infection or an uninfected control (not recorded which).

V is TRBV4-1 and J is TRBJ2-7, with TRBD1 matching over 10 bases. Trimming cost V 5 bases and J 4 bases; bases outside gene matches: 8. The CDR3 sequence is 15 residues long. Germline values: CDR1 MGHRA, CDR2 YSYEKL. CDR3 in DNA: TGCGCCAGCAGCAGCCCGGGACAGGGGAGGTACGAGCAGTACTTC. It is translated as CASSSPGQGRYEQYF.

This clonotype has ten or more counts. The chain combines TRBV20-1 with TRBJ2-1; TRBD2 aligns across 8 bases. The ends lost 4 bases at V and 8 bases at J; junction bases unmatched: 13. Germline V gene data show CDR1 as DFQATT and CDR2 as SNEGSKA (reference sequence). The CDR3 totals 15 residues. The CDR3 bases are TGCAGTGCTAATAGGCCCCCGGGGGGGTTGGATGAGCAGTTCTTC. Amino acids: CSANRPPGGLDEQFF.

The chain employs TRBV11-2 and TRBJ2-3; D not certain. The germline V gene has CDR1 SGHAT and CDR2 FQNNGV. The CDR3 totals 14 residues. Trimming cost V 2 bases and J 10 bases, with 16 bases left between them. The CDR3 sequence: CASSLMVGSYAQYF. CDR3 nucleotide sequence: TGTGCCAGCAGCTTAATGGTCGGTAGTTATGCGCAGTATTTT. The whole variable domain, remainder taken from reference TRBV11-2 and TRBJ2-3, is EAGVAQSPRYKIIEKRQSVAFWCNPISGHATLYWYQQILGQGPKLLIQFQNNGVVDDSQLPKDRFSAERLKGVDSTLKIQPAKLEDSAVYLCASSLMVGSYAQYFGPGTRLTVL.

The genes are TRBV5-1 and TRBJ2-2; possible D gene TRBD2, 5 bases. This CDR3 has 14 amino acids. The ends were cut back, 6 bases at V and 1 base at J, with 10 bases in the middle. Germline V lookup: CDR1 SGHRS, CDR2 YFSETQ. The CDR3 loop is CASNSEGNTGELFF. The DNA for the CDR3 is TGCGCCAGCAACTCCGAGGGGAACACCGGGGAGCTGTTTTTT.

In this sample, this clonotype turned up a few times. The chain carries TRBV25-1 and TRBJ2-1, with unresolved D. Per the germline V gene, CDR1 is MGHDK and CDR2 is SYGVNS. V was cut by 1 base and J by 6 bases, with 4 bases left in between. The CDR3 extends over 12 amino acids. The CDR3 protein is CASSEFSNEQFF. CDR3 coding DNA: TGTGCCAGCAGTGAATTTTCCAATGAGCAGTTCTTC.

The rearrangement joins TRBV2 to TRBJ2-3; D may be TRBD2 (5 bases). Per germline, CDR1 SNHLY and CDR2 FYNNEI. Between the trimmed V and J ends, which lost 2 bases and 3 bases, there was a span of 15 bases. This CDR3 is 16 amino acids long. In nucleotides, the CDR3 is TGTGCCAGCAGTGAATTACGGACCCCGGGAACAGATACGCAGTATTTT. Translation: CASSELRTPGTDTQYF.

This chain links TRBV28 with TRBJ2-7; TRBD2 matches 9 bases. The J segment lost 5 bases and the V segment lost 8 bases, leaving 7 bases of the junction unmatched. The length of the CDR3 is 13 residues. CDR1 is MDHEN, CDR2 SYDVKM, per germline. The CDR3 is CASRGGREDEQYF. The CDR3 coding sequence is TGTGCCAGCCGTGGCGGGAGGGAAGACGAGCAGTACTTC. Using reference TRBV28 and TRBJ2-7 for the parts outside the CDR3, the full variable domain is DVKVTQSSRYLVKRTGEKVFLECVQDMDHENMFWYRQDPGLGLRLIYFSYDVKMKEKGDIPEGYSVSREKKERFSLILESASTNQTSMYLCASRGGREDEQYFGPGTRLTVT.

The genes are TRBV20-1 and TRBJ2-2, with 8 bases lining up with TRBD1. Per germline, CDR1 DFQATT and CDR2 SNEGSKA (reference sequence). The V segment lost 0 bases and the J segment 1 base; nucleotides outside the gene matches: 7. The CDR3 is 17 residues long. The CDR3 reads CSARDHRDRKNTGELFF. The CDR3 region has the DNA TGCAGTGCTAGAGACCATAGGGACAGGAAGAACACCGGGGAGCTGTTTTTT.

The sample holds a few counts of this clonotype. The V call is TRBV18, the J call TRBJ2-1, with D possibly being TRBD2 (6 bases). The CDR3 is made up of 15 amino acids. CDR1 is KGHSH and CDR2 is LQKENI in the germline V gene. The ends were cut back, 4 bases at V and 4 bases at J, with 14 bases in the middle. The CDR3 sequence: CASSQPGLPYNEQFF. CDR3 sequence (DNA): TGTGCCAGCTCACAGCCGGGACTTCCATACAATGAGCAGTTCTTC.

The chain is built from TRBV10-3 and TRBJ2-3; TRBD2 matches 11 bases. With 0 bases clipped from V and 0 bases from J, the junction kept 2 bases outside the gene matches. This CDR3 comprises 17 residues. The V gene's germline CDR1 is ENHRY and CDR2 SYGVKD. CDR3 region: CAISESLAGGSTDTQYF. CDR3 DNA: TGTGCCATCAGTGAGTCGTTAGCGGGGGGGAGCACAGATACGCAGTATTTT.

This clonotype was observed at least ten times. The chain combines TRBV20-1 with TRBJ2-3; 9 bases agree with TRBD1. Losses at the gene ends were 6 bases for V and 1 base for J; bases not matched to a gene: 8. The germline V gene encodes CDR1 DFQATT and CDR2 SNEGSKA (reference sequence). The CDR3 runs 15 residues. CDR3 DNA sequence: TGCAGTGCCCCACCCAGGGACAGGGGCACAGATACGCAGTATTTT. Protein: CSAPPRDRGTDTQYF.

As DNA, the CDR3 is TGTGTTCACACCGGGAGGCGGAATGAGCAGTTCTTC. This gives the protein CVHTGRRNEQFF. The chain joins TRBV7-7 to TRBJ2-1; 7 nucleotides align to TRBD2. The CDR3 has 12 amino acids. CDR1 is SSHAT and CDR2 is FNYEAQ in the germline V gene (reference sequence).

This clonotype was seen ten or more times. The rearrangement joins TRBV6-6 to TRBJ2-7; weak D call: TRBD2 (5 bases). The CDR3 runs 11 residues. V lost 6 bases to trimming and J lost 9 bases, with 12 bases between them. CDR1 is MNHNY, CDR2 SVGAGI, per germline (reference sequence). This CDR3 reads CASRNQAGQYF. The CDR3 region has the DNA TGTGCCAGCAGAAACCAGGCGGGGCAGTACTTC.

This clonotype was picked up one time. An end of the junction differs from the germline gene, which may be a read error. The chain has TRBV20-1 and TRBJ2-7; 10 nucleotides match TRBD1. Per germline, CDR1 DFQATT and CDR2 SNEGSKA (reference sequence). The CDR3 is 16 residues long. CDR3 protein: CCARDVGTGDPYEQYF. DNA of the CDR3: TGCTGTGCTAGAGATGTCGGGACAGGGGACCCCTACGAGCAGTACTTC.

This chain joins TRBV12-3 or TRBV12-4 and TRBJ2-7, with TRBD2 matching 8 bases. V was pared by 5 bases and J by 2 bases, with 5 bases of the junction left unmatched. CDR3 length: 14 amino acids. The CDR3 DNA is TGTGCCAGCAGTACGAGCGGGAGAGCCTACGAGCAGTACTTC. Amino acid sequence: CASSTSGRAYEQYF.

The chain couples TRBV7-9 to TRBJ2-3; D is uncertain. CDR1 SEHNR and CDR2 FQNEAQ come from the germline V gene (reference sequence). V gave up 1 base and J gave up 4 bases, with 9 bases separating them. CDR3 length: 14 residues. This CDR3 reads CASSLVASSDTQYF. CDR3 DNA sequence: TGTGCCAGCAGCTTAGTGGCGAGCTCAGATACGCAGTATTTT.

The chain couples TRBV18 to TRBJ2-5; D remains ambiguous. The germline V and J ends were trimmed by 2 bases and 3 bases, with 7 bases remaining between them. Germline V lookup: CDR1 KGHSH, CDR2 LQKENI. This CDR3 contains 13 residues. The CDR3 reads CASSPRAKETQYF. DNA of the CDR3: TGTGCCAGCTCACCAAGGGCAAAAGAGACCCAGTACTTC.

The table lists this clonotype with many counts. The rearrangement links TRBV18 to TRBJ2-3; D possibly matches TRBD1 or TRBD2 (5 bases each). The CDR3 contains 14 residues. Germline loops: CDR1 KGHSH, CDR2 LQKENI. Trimming left V 1 base short and J 6 bases short, with 11 bases between. The CDR3 DNA is TGTGCCAGCTCACCACAGGACGGGGCTGATACGCAGTATTTT. Translation gives CASSPQDGADTQYF.